This TCR beta chain was retrieved from a study of blood T cell repertoires in COVID-19. V was pared by 8 bases and J by 9 bases, with 16 bases between. The germline V gene encodes CDR1 MDHEN and CDR2 SYDVKM. The CDR3 loop spans 12 amino acids. Libraries were prepared by immunoSEQ multiplex PCR; TCRdb keeps only in-frame clonotypes and omits some of them. The sample contains around 110,000 clones, approximately 82% of which appear only once. This sequence originates from a man aged 70-80 years with active or convalescent COVID-19. The sequenced sample consisted of peripheral blood. The genes are TRBV28 and TRBJ1-1, with D tentatively TRBD1 (5 bases). The CDR3 coding sequence is TGTGCCAGCGCTGAGGTCAGGGAAAAAGCTTTCTTT. As protein: CASAEVREKAFF.